This record concerns one T cell receptor beta chain sequence. Its antigen has not been determined. One base away there is no much larger clone; base qualities are not given. This sample is part of a study of blood T cell repertoires in COVID-19 (dated by TCRdb to the early 2020s). For the wider study: Collaborator samples came from the United States, Italy and Spain and covered acute and convalescent phases of COVID-19. A de-identified subject ID, COVID-19 status, age in years and sex were almost always included in the sample metadata. Where available, HLA class I and class II types were taken from metadata supplied by the sample provider and were not determined by assay-based typing. The repertoires were released in a freely available public database intended as a resource for research on the immune response to SARS-CoV-2. The samples were drawn from the first 160 participants of the ongoing ImmuneRACE study and from 1,254 subjects provided by 6 global collaborators. Subjects who had been exposed to COVID-19, were actively infected with it, or had recovered from it provided the deeply sampled blood TCRbeta repertoires that made up the dataset. The material from the prospective study consisted of cDNA or gDNA derived from T cells, B-cell-depleted T cells, or PBMCs.

V is trimmed back by 5 bases and J by 0 bases, and the junction contains 18 bases that no gene match accounts for. CDR3 length: 20 amino acids, cysteine to phenylalanine. Only the CDR3 DNA stays, 60 bases, in frame from base 1. The CDR1 and CDR2 encoded by the germline V gene are SGHNT and YENEEA. Collaborating institutions collected whole blood in K2EDTA tubes following their own protocols. For TCRbeta analysis, collaborators shipped samples as frozen whole blood, isolated PBMCs, or DNA extracted from either of those sample types. The paper's findings and limits, for the study overall: The amount of clinical and demographic metadata varied by source and participant and was provided uncurated.

The immunoSEQ Assay, a bias-controlled multiplex PCR, was used to amplify TCRbeta CDR3 regions from genomic DNA. In the authors' own workflow: Within the assay, amplification of reference gene primers was used to estimate how many nucleated cells each sample contained. Sequence reads were collapsed and filtered to measure the absolute abundance of every unique TCRbeta CDR3 rearrangement. For each sample, productive Simpson clonality was calculated as the square root of Simpson's diversity index across productive rearrangements. The immuneACCESS repertoire file appears here via TCRdb, limited to in-frame rearrangements. These files lack a portion of the clones; in checked studies, under half of the deficit traces to unresolved V genes, and the cause of the others is not known. Clone size and the V and J calls come from that table; the DNA yielded D and trimming. This sample has under 130,000 clones in its table, and 88% of those were observed once. The ten largest clonotypes hold roughly 3.5% of the sample.

This TCR was recovered from a human donor in a cohort sampled during active COVID-19. Sequencing was carried out using peripheral blood. The V gene is TRBV11-3 and the J gene is TRBJ1-5, with 8 junctional bases fitting TRBD1. The CDR3 in this case is CASSPTCLDRACYSNQPQHF. The DNA sequence is as follows: TGTGCCAGCAGCCCCACATGCCTGGACAGGGCATGTTATAGCAATCAGCCCCAGCATTTT.